Listed here are 16 T cell receptor beta chains from one sample, sequenced in a study of CD8 T cells in ankylosing spondylitis (dated 2017 in TCRdb). Library prep was done by 5' RACE. TCRdb names Illumina HiSeq 2500 as the instrument used. The public sequencing data were trimmed at Q25 with fastp and processed into clonotypes with MiXCR by TCRdb, which kept only in-frame beta chains. CDR3 protein sequences are deduplicated, and each keeps its most common genes and DNA. Here the sample has 20,000 to 30,000 distinct CDR3 sequences; 2% to 3% occur a single time. The biggest ten clones account for about 7.8% of the sample. Material for sequencing was blood, either unsorted or a sorted T cell fraction (not recorded which). These receptors all stem from a female donor with ankylosing spondylitis or in good health (not recorded which).

Within the sample, this clonotype is medium-sized (0.01 to 0.1%). J is TRBJ2-1 and V is TRBV9; D tentatively reads TRBD1 or TRBD2 (5 bases each). Trimming cost V 3 bases and J 8 bases, with 15 bases left between them. Germline CDR1 SGDLS, CDR2 YYNGEE. The CDR3 consists of 14 residues. Written as DNA, the CDR3 is TGTGCCAGCAGCGCAACAACTAGGGGCGATGAGCAGTTCTTC. Its protein is CASSATTRGDEQFF.

The J gene is TRBJ1-6, the V gene TRBV9; D is possibly TRBD1 (5 bases). Germline V gene lookup returns CDR1 SGDLS and CDR2 YYNGEE. Trimming pared 1 base from V and 8 bases from J, leaving 13 bases between. The CDR3 is made up of 15 amino acids. CDR3 in amino acids: CASSVHQGGDSPLHF. The CDR3 DNA is TGTGCCAGCAGCGTACATCAGGGAGGTGATTCACCCCTCCACTTT.

This clonotype occurred many times. V usage is TRBV9 and J usage is TRBJ2-5; TRBD2 matches at 12 bases. CDR1 is SGDLS, CDR2 YYNGEE, per germline. The CDR3 runs to 15 residues. Losses at the gene ends were 0 bases for V and 3 bases for J; bases not matched to a gene: 0. The CDR3 DNA follows: TGTGCCAGCAGCGTAGGACTAGCGGGAGAAGAGACCCAGTACTTC. Amino acids: CASSVGLAGEETQYF.

This clonotype was detected ten times or more. DNA of the CDR3: TGTGCCAGCAGCCCTCGGACAGGGGGCCTCGAGCAGTACTTC. It translates to CASSPRTGGLEQYF. The chain carries TRBV9 and TRBJ2-7; 11 bases align to TRBD1. The V gene's germline CDR1 is SGDLS and CDR2 YYNGEE. This CDR3 spans 14 amino acids. The trim removed 4 bases at V and 6 bases at J, leaving 6 bases unmatched.

Many counts were recorded for this clonotype. The chain joins TRBV9 to TRBJ1-2, with a possible D match to TRBD1 (6 bases). This CDR3 spans 15 amino acids. V lost 4 bases, J lost 3 bases, and 16 bases lay in between. Germline V lookup: CDR1 SGDLS, CDR2 YYNGEE. This CDR3 is CASSLSVGADYGYTF. The CDR3, as DNA: TGTGCCAGCAGCCTCTCCGTGGGGGCGGACTATGGCTACACCTTC.

This clonotype appeared many times. The chain joins TRBV9 to TRBJ1-3; TRBD1 matches at 7 bases. The V gene's germline CDR1 is SGDLS and CDR2 YYNGEE. The CDR3 spans 16 residues. Germline trimming cut 4 bases from V and 1 base from J; bases unmatched to any gene: 8. The CDR3 loop reads CASSKLRDSSGNTIYF. CDR3 nucleotide sequence: TGTGCCAGCAGCAAACTCCGGGACAGTTCTGGAAACACCATATATTTT.

At least ten counts were recorded for this clonotype. This CDR3 reads CASSAEYNEQFF. CDR3 DNA sequence: TGTGCCAGCAGTGCCGAGTACAATGAGCAGTTCTTC. V and J are TRBV9 and TRBJ2-1; D gene unclear. V dropped 5 bases and J dropped 4 bases, with 7 bases sitting between them. Germline V gene data show CDR1 as SGDLS and CDR2 as YYNGEE. The length of the CDR3 is 12 residues.

This clonotype was seen repeatedly, ten times or more. The V gene is TRBV9, the J gene TRBJ2-3, with D maybe TRBD1 (6 bases). V was clipped by 3 bases and J by 2 bases, with 13 bases between them. The CDR3 runs to 15 residues. Germline V gene lookup returns CDR1 SGDLS and CDR2 YYNGEE. DNA of the CDR3: TGTGCCAGCAGCGAACAGGGCTTTCACACAGATACGCAGTATTTT. This translates into CASSEQGFHTDTQYF.

This clonotype was detected many times. The chain couples TRBV9 to TRBJ2-7; D perhaps matches TRBD2 (5 bases). The CDR3 has 15 residues. Germline V gene lookup returns CDR1 SGDLS and CDR2 YYNGEE. The V end lost 0 bases, the J end lost 4 bases, and 14 bases lay between the germline ends. Here the CDR3 reads CASSVDPSPPYEQYF. The CDR3 nucleotides read TGTGCCAGCAGCGTAGACCCTAGCCCCCCATACGAGCAGTACTTC.

In this sample, this clonotype turned up many times. The V call is TRBV9, the J call TRBJ1-6, with 9 bases matching TRBD1. V lost 2 bases and J lost 8; bases outside the gene matches: 11. Germline assignment: CDR1 SGDLS and CDR2 YYNGEE. CDR3 length: 17 residues. Written as DNA, the CDR3 is TGTGCCAGCAGCGTCCGGGACAGGGCAATTGGCGATTCACCCCTCCACTTT. It specifies CASSVRDRAIGDSPLHF.

This clonotype occurred many times. The gene calls are TRBV9 and TRBJ2-5, with D possibly being TRBD2 (6 bases). The CDR3 totals 14 residues. In germline, CDR1 is SGDLS, CDR2 YYNGEE. V shed 4 bases and J shed 4 bases, with 14 bases lying between them. Here the CDR3 DNA reads TGTGCCAGCAGCACCCGGACTACCCCAGAGACCCAGTACTTC. Its translation is CASSTRTTPETQYF.

For this clonotype: Possible read error: a much larger clone is one base away. The CDR3 here is CARSVADRNNEQFF. The CDR3 nucleotides read TGTGCCAGAAGCGTAGCTGACAGGAACAATGAGCAGTTCTTC. V usage is TRBV9 and J usage is TRBJ2-1; weak D call: TRBD1 (6 bases). The germline V gene encodes CDR1 SGDLS and CDR2 YYNGEE. The CDR3 spans 14 residues.

The sample holds many counts of this clonotype. The chain joins TRBV27 to TRBJ1-2; D unclear. V was shortened by 4 bases and J by 8 bases, with 11 bases between the two germline ends. The CDR3 loop spans 12 amino acids. Germline CDR1 reads MNHEY; CDR2 reads SMNVEV (reference sequence). Here the CDR3 reads CASSWAVFGYTF. As DNA, the CDR3 is TGTGCCAGCAGTTGGGCAGTTTTCGGCTACACCTTC.

This clonotype was counted at least ten times. The chain couples TRBV9 to TRBJ2-5, with D uncertain. This CDR3 is 14 amino acids long. Germline CDR1 is SGDLS and CDR2 is YYNGEE. The V gene lost 4 bases and the J gene lost 0 bases, with 10 bases spanning the gap. The CDR3 loop reads CASSSGLYQETQYF. The DNA for the CDR3 is TGTGCCAGCAGCTCTGGTCTGTACCAAGAGACCCAGTACTTC. Together with reference TRBV9 and TRBJ2-5, the CDR3 gives the full variable domain: DSGVTQTPKHLITATGQRVTLRCSPRSGDLSVYWYQQSLDQGLQFLIQYYNGEERAKGNILERFSAQQFPDLHSELNLSSLELGDSALYFCASSSGLYQETQYFGPGTRLLVL.

This clonotype is medium-sized in the sample. V usage is TRBV9 and J usage is TRBJ1-1, with 7 bases fitting TRBD1. Trimming at V came to 2 bases and at J to 1 base, leaving 8 bases not matched to a gene. CDR1 is SGDLS, CDR2 YYNGEE, per germline. This CDR3 comprises 16 residues. The CDR3 DNA reads as TGTGCCAGCAGCGTGACACAGGGGTCGGCGAACACTGAAGCTTTCTTT. This translates into CASSVTQGSANTEAFF.

This clonotype was observed at least ten times. The V call is TRBV9, the J call TRBJ2-3; D is unclear. Trimming took 2 bases from V and 0 from J, leaving 10 bases between them. Germline CDR1 SGDLS, CDR2 YYNGEE. The CDR3 covers 15 residues. The CDR3 loop reads CASSVSPSSTDTQYF. CDR3 nucleotides: TGTGCCAGCAGCGTTTCCCCCTCGAGCACAGATACGCAGTATTTT.